Presented here are 27 T cell receptor beta chains from one specimen sequenced in a study of CD8+ T cells in alopecia areata. Treatment indicated: oral pan-JAK inhibitor, 5-10 mg twice daily. In each case, RNA was isolated and then reverse transcribed into cDNA as the sequencing template. Repertoires were generated with immunoSEQ multiplex PCR, while TCRdb's copy carries only in-frame clones and drops some. This sample has approximately 210,000 clones, with 60% to 70% found just once. The material sequenced was CD4+ T cells sorted from blood, taken at week 4, from a patient treated with tofacitinib. The origin of the receptors is a human donor with alopecia areata.

The chain employs TRBV29-1 and TRBJ2-3; no firm D call. CDR3 length equals 9 residues. Germline V gene lookup returns CDR1 SQVTM and CDR2 ANQGSEA. The V gene lost 7 bases and the J gene lost 4 bases, with 3 bases spanning the gap. This chain's CDR3 is CSGSDTQYF. The CDR3 nucleotides read TGCAGCGGATCAGATACGCAGTATTTT.

The J gene is TRBJ2-2, the V gene TRBV7-2; D unresolved. CDR1 and CDR2 from the germline V gene are SGHTA and FQGNSA. CDR3 size: 14 residues. V was clipped by 2 bases and J by 4 bases, with 8 bases between them. CDR3 in amino acids: CASSLRRTTGELFF. Written as DNA, the CDR3 is TGTGCCAGCAGCTTAAGGCGTACCACCGGGGAGCTGTTTTTT.

The chain combines TRBV4-3 with TRBJ2-5; D is possibly TRBD1 (6 bases). The length of the CDR3 is 16 residues. V lost 2 bases to trimming and J lost 5 bases, with 18 bases between them. Germline CDR1 and CDR2: LGHNA and YSLEER. The CDR3 loop is CASSQSFTTRGETQYF. For the CDR3, the DNA is TGCGCCAGCAGCCAATCGTTCACTACGAGGGGGGAGACCCAGTACTTC.

V is TRBV29-1 and J is TRBJ2-3, with a weak D call TRBD1 (6 bases). V gave up 3 bases and J gave up 2 bases, with 12 bases separating them. Germline CDR1 SQVTM, CDR2 ANQGSEA. CDR3 size: 14 residues. The CDR3 DNA is TGCAGCGTTGAGGCCCGGACAGCCACAGATACGCAGTATTTT. Encoded protein: CSVEARTATDTQYF.

This clone has more than one count but fewer than ten. The V and J genes are TRBV30 and TRBJ1-1, with D hard to call. The germline V and J ends were trimmed by 3 bases and 1 base, with 6 bases remaining between them. The CDR3 has 12 amino acids. Germline CDR1 GTSNPN, CDR2 SVGIG (reference sequence). CDR3 DNA sequence: TGTGCCTGGAGGGGCGAGAACACTGAAGCTTTCTTT. Protein: CAWRGENTEAFF.

CDR3 nucleotide sequence: TGTGCCAGCAGCCGACCGGGATCAGAAGCTTTCTTT. This encodes CASSRPGSEAFF. The rearrangement joins TRBV6-5 to TRBJ1-1; D uncertain. This CDR3 is 12 amino acids long. Per germline, CDR1 MNHEY and CDR2 SVGAGI. V lost 6 bases and J 8 bases, leaving 13 bases between the germline ends.

This chain links TRBV9 with TRBJ2-5, with 7 bases aligning to TRBD1. The trim removed 0 bases at V and 3 bases at J, leaving 8 bases unmatched. The CDR3 length is 16 residues. Per germline, CDR1 SGDLS and CDR2 YYNGEE. The CDR3 loop reads CASSVGGTAVKETQYF. Written as DNA, the CDR3 is TGTGCCAGCAGCGTAGGTGGGACAGCCGTGAAAGAGACCCAGTACTTC.

This chain joins TRBV4-1 and TRBJ1-6, with TRBD1 matching 12 bases. The J segment lost 14 bases and the V segment lost 3 bases, leaving 8 bases of the junction unmatched. Germline V gene lookup returns CDR1 MGHRA and CDR2 YSYEKL. The CDR3 totals 15 residues. The CDR3 protein is CASSQGQGAAGSLHF. CDR3 nucleotide sequence: TGCGCCAGCAGCCAGGGACAGGGGGCTGCTGGGTCCCTCCACTTT.

This clone came up a few times. At the DNA level, this CDR3 is encoded by other sequences in the same sample as well. The genes are TRBV29-1 and TRBJ1-1, with D maybe TRBD1 (6 bases). V lost 6 bases and J 2 bases, leaving 10 bases between the germline ends. Germline values: CDR1 SQVTM, CDR2 ANQGSEA. CDR3 length: 12 residues. CDR3 nucleotides: TGCAGCGTGATACAGGGTAACACTGAAGCTTTCTTT. Its translation: CSVIQGNTEAFF.

This clone was observed once. V gene TRBV2 combines with J gene TRBJ2-7; D remains unclear. The CDR3 loop spans 11 amino acids. CDR1 and CDR2 (germline): SNHLY, FYNNEI. V was pared by 6 bases and J by 4 bases, with 7 bases between. Here the CDR3 reads CASRGGYEQYF. DNA for the CDR3: TGTGCCAGCAGGGGTGGTTACGAGCAGTACTTC.

This clone was seen just once. CDR3 bases: TGCAGCGTTGAAACAGGAAACAATGAGCAGTTCTTC. Its protein is CSVETGNNEQFF. This chain uses TRBV29-1 with TRBJ2-1; a possible D gene is TRBD1 (5 bases). The CDR3 contains 12 residues. Germline CDR1 reads SQVTM; CDR2 reads ANQGSEA. V dropped 2 bases and J dropped 5 bases, with 7 bases sitting between them.

The chain recombines TRBV7-2 with TRBJ1-2; 7 nucleotides align to TRBD1. This CDR3 has 17 amino acids. Germline CDR1 SGHTA, CDR2 FQGNSA. J was trimmed by 7 bases and V by 0 bases; bases with no gene match: 14. CDR3 coding DNA: TGTGCCAGCAGCTTAGCCGCGACAGGGACGGATGTTACTGGCTACACCTTC. Its translation is CASSLAATGTDVTGYTF. The full variable domain, with the rest looked up from reference TRBV7-2 and TRBJ1-2, is GAGVSQSPSNKVTEKGKDVELRCDPISGHTALYWYRQSLGQGLEFLIYFQGNSAPDKSGLPSDRFSAERTGGSVSTLTIQRTQQEDSAVYLCASSLAATGTDVTGYTFGSGTRLTVV.

The CDR3 coding sequence is TGCGCCAGCAGCCAAGACAGGTCCGGACAGTCGAAGGGAAAACTGTTTTTT. The encoded protein is CASSQDRSGQSKGKLFF. The chain employs TRBV4-1 and TRBJ1-4, with D maybe TRBD1 (6 bases). The CDR3 has 17 residues. V was pared by 0 bases and J by 10 bases, with 21 bases between. The germline CDR1 and CDR2 sequences are MGHRA and YSYEKL.

This clone was found a few times. The V and J genes are TRBV5-1 and TRBJ2-5; no clear D gene. The V and J ends lost 0 bases and 2 bases respectively, with 8 bases between them. The germline V gene has CDR1 SGHRS and CDR2 YFSETQ. This CDR3 has 14 amino acids. The chain's CDR3 is CASSLGTTQETQYF. CDR3 sequence (DNA): TGCGCCAGCAGCTTGGGGACCACTCAAGAGACCCAGTACTTC. The complete variable domain, with remaining parts taken from reference TRBV5-1 and TRBJ2-5, reads KAGVTQTPRYLIKTRGQQVTLSCSPISGHRSVSWYQQTPGQGLQFLFEYFSETQRNKGNFPGRFSGRQFSNSRSEMNVSTLELGDSALYLCASSLGTTQETQYFGPGTRLLVL.

In its sample, this clone was seen a few times. The chain links TRBV30 to TRBJ1-1, with no clear D. Trimming left V 5 bases short and J 2 bases short, with 12 bases between. Germline lookup yields CDR1 GTSNPN and CDR2 SVGIG (reference sequence). This CDR3 has 13 amino acids. For the CDR3, the DNA is TGTGCCTGGTACCGGACGGGTAACACTGAAGCTTTCTTT. Translation: CAWYRTGNTEAFF.

V gene TRBV5-1 combines with J gene TRBJ1-5, with D possibly matching TRBD1 (5 bases). Trimming took 4 bases from V and 0 from J, leaving 29 bases between them. Germline V gene lookup returns CDR1 SGHRS and CDR2 YFSETQ. The CDR3 has 21 residues. The DNA of the CDR3 is TGCGCCAGCAGCGCCCCCAAAAATGGGGGGGAGGCCCTCTATAGCAATCAGCCCCAGCATTTT. Translated: CASSAPKNGGEALYSNQPQHF.

This clone was counted between two and nine times. V gene TRBV2 combines with J gene TRBJ2-7; TRBD1 is a possible D gene (6 bases). V lost 6 bases and J 1 base, leaving 19 bases between the germline ends. There are 16 residues in the CDR3. Germline V gives CDR1 SNHLY, CDR2 FYNNEI. The CDR3 nucleotides are TGTGCCAGCAGGACCCCGACCGGGACAAAGTCCTACGAGCAGTACTTC. This translates into CASRTPTGTKSYEQYF. The full variable domain, in which reference TRBV2 and TRBJ2-7 provide the parts outside the CDR3, is EPEVTQTPSHQVTQMGQEVILRCVPISNHLYFYWYRQILGQKVEFLVSFYNNEISEKSEIFDDQFSVERPDGSNFTLKIRSTKLEDSAMYFCASRTPTGTKSYEQYFGPGTRLTVT.

This clone has more than one count but fewer than ten. The chain combines TRBV5-1 with TRBJ1-6; no clear D gene. CDR3 size: 14 residues. Per the germline V gene, CDR1 is SGHRS and CDR2 is YFSETQ. V lost 0 bases to trimming and J lost 11 bases, with 12 bases between them. This CDR3 is CASSLEGQRTPLHF. As DNA, the CDR3 is TGCGCCAGCAGCTTGGAGGGTCAGCGGACACCCCTCCACTTT.

This chain joins TRBV2 and TRBJ1-5; maybe TRBD1 (5 bases). V was trimmed by 1 base and J by 7 bases, leaving 17 bases between them. CDR3 length: 16 residues. The V gene's germline CDR1 is SNHLY and CDR2 FYNNEI. Here the CDR3 reads CASSEGEGAVRQPQHF. For the CDR3, the DNA is TGTGCCAGCAGTGAAGGGGAAGGGGCCGTACGCCAGCCCCAGCATTTT.

A word on this clone: Other DNA variants within this sample encode the same CDR3. CDR3 in DNA: TGTGCCTGGAGTGCGGGGGGCACTGAAGCTTTCTTT. It specifies CAWSAGGTEAFF. This chain uses TRBV30 with TRBJ1-1; a weak D match, TRBD1 (5 bases). Germline CDR1 GTSNPN, CDR2 SVGIG (reference sequence). The CDR3 sequence is 12 residues long. V lost 1 base to trimming and J lost 4 bases, with 7 bases between them.

The chain is built from TRBV5-1 and TRBJ2-2; D not resolved. Per germline, CDR1 SGHRS and CDR2 YFSETQ. Trimming stripped 2 bases from V and 3 bases from J, with 5 bases between. The CDR3 extends over 13 amino acids. The CDR3: CASSFQDTGELFF. The CDR3 DNA reads TGCGCCAGCAGCTTCCAGGACACCGGGGAGCTGTTTTTT.

The rearrangement links TRBV29-1 to TRBJ2-3, with 14 bases that match TRBD2. Germline CDR1 reads SQVTM; CDR2 reads ANQGSEA. CDR3 length: 18 amino acids. V lost 6 bases, J lost 0 bases, and 11 bases stayed unmatched. The CDR3 loop reads CSVGRTSGGKSSTDTQYF. The CDR3, as DNA: TGCAGCGTGGGCCGGACTAGCGGGGGGAAATCTAGCACAGATACGCAGTATTTT.

V gene TRBV4-3 combines with J gene TRBJ1-2; D ambiguous. CDR3 size: 13 residues. V gave up 0 bases and J gave up 7 bases, with 9 bases separating them. Germline CDR1 is LGHNA and CDR2 is YSLEER. The CDR3 spells CASSQDYASGYTF. In nucleotides, the CDR3 is TGCGCCAGCAGCCAAGACTATGCTTCTGGCTACACCTTC.

V and J are TRBV29-1 and TRBJ2-5; either TRBD1 or TRBD2 may supply D (5 bases each). Germline V gives CDR1 SQVTM, CDR2 ANQGSEA. The V end lost 6 bases, the J end lost 8 bases, and 19 bases lay between the germline ends. The CDR3 length is 13 residues. The CDR3 reads CSVQLDWGRTQYF. CDR3 DNA: TGCAGCGTCCAACTAGACTGGGGGAGAACCCAGTACTTC.

This clone turned up a few times. The rearrangement links TRBV29-1 to TRBJ1-1, with TRBD1 as a possible D gene (6 bases). Germline CDR1 reads SQVTM; CDR2 reads ANQGSEA. This CDR3 contains 15 residues. V shed 4 bases and J shed 0 bases, with 15 bases lying between them. CDR3 sequence reads: CSVAGGRTVNTEAFF. The CDR3, as DNA: TGCAGCGTTGCCGGGGGCCGGACGGTGAACACTGAAGCTTTCTTT. Combining the CDR3 with reference TRBV29-1 and TRBJ1-1 gives the whole variable domain SAVISQKPSRDICQRGTSLTIQCQVDSQVTMMFWYRQQPGQSLTLIATANQGSEATYESGFVIDKFPISRPNLTFSTLTVSNMSPEDSSIYLCSVAGGRTVNTEAFFGQGTRLTVV.

This clone was detected only a few times. The V and J genes are TRBV4-1 and TRBJ2-7; D uncertain. This CDR3 spans 14 amino acids. V lost 0 bases and J lost 5, with 11 bases in between. Germline CDR1 is MGHRA and CDR2 is YSYEKL. CDR3 sequence: CASSQDRVRHEQYF. CDR3 DNA: TGCGCCAGCAGCCAAGATCGAGTCAGGCACGAGCAGTACTTC.

The table lists this clone with a few counts. V and J are TRBV29-1 and TRBJ1-1, with D possibly TRBD1 on 5 matching bases. V was trimmed by 6 bases and J by 6 bases, leaving 11 bases between them. CDR1 and CDR2 from the germline V gene are SQVTM and ANQGSEA. CDR3 length: 11 residues. CDR3 residues: CSVLWGAEAFF. The CDR3 DNA reads TGCAGCGTGCTATGGGGGGCTGAAGCTTTCTTT. The whole variable domain, filled in from reference TRBV29-1 and TRBJ1-1, reads SAVISQKPSRDICQRGTSLTIQCQVDSQVTMMFWYRQQPGQSLTLIATANQGSEATYESGFVIDKFPISRPNLTFSTLTVSNMSPEDSSIYLCSVLWGAEAFFGQGTRLTVV.